This T cell receptor (beta chain) emerged from a study of T cell responses to AZD1222 COVID-19 vaccine. This clone was found a few times. Its antigen remains unknown. Clones were sequenced by immunoSEQ multiplex PCR, and TCRdb holds only the in-frame ones, with some missing. In the table there are about 39,000 clones, about 90% of which are singletons. This CDR3 has 16 amino acids. In germline, CDR1 is MDHEN, CDR2 SYDVKM. Deletions cut 6 bases from V and 0 bases from J, with 17 bases between. Study findings and constraints: Repertoire sampling occurred only after the peak T cell response. Baseline testing showed seropositivity in only 5 or 6 AZD1222 recipients. Targeting of unmutated variant regions was reportedly seen in nearly half of spike-specific TCRs. In a largely white British group with more females than males, clonal diversity was possibly underestimated.

The chain recombines TRBV28 with TRBJ1-1; D may be TRBD1 (5 bases). Sample: peripheral blood, taken 28 days after the second dose of the MenACWY control vaccine. This sequence originates from an adult who received the MenACWY meningococcal vaccine as a control. CDR3 DNA: TGTGCCAGCAGAACTCTTATTGGGGGGATGAACACTGAAGCTTTCTTT. It translates to CASRTLIGGMNTEAFF.